This entry features one TCR beta chain sequence. The antigen remains undetermined. These data come from a study of Ad26.COV2.S vaccination and SARS-CoV-2 variants. Findings and caveats of the study: Non-spike TCR breadth was similar in vaccine and placebo recipients. It was vaccine recipients, not placebo recipients, who had the higher spike-specific TCR breadth.

Treatment denoted: some 20 received Ad26.COV2.S at low or high dose, single or two shots; 5 received placebo; per-sample allocation not given. Specimens were obtained on day 63 following the first vaccine or placebo injection. Repertoires were generated with immunoSEQ multiplex PCR, while TCRdb's copy carries only in-frame clones and drops some. The data show 300,000 to 500,000 clones, with less than 90% seen just once and roughly 3.5% held by the top ten. Source: peripheral blood, taken in a trial of Ad26.COV2.S vaccine versus placebo. This sequence was found in a person aged 18-60 years who received the Ad26.COV2.S COVID-19 vaccine or a placebo.

CDR3 residues: CASSLDSSSYEQYF. Written as DNA, the CDR3 is TGTGCCAGCAGCCTGGACAGTAGCTCCTACGAGCAGTACTTC. This chain links TRBV5-4 with TRBJ2-7; tentatively, D is TRBD1 (6 bases). The CDR3 is made up of 14 amino acids. Germline CDR1 and CDR2: SGHNT and YYREEE (reference sequence). V shed 4 bases and J shed 0 bases, with 11 bases lying between them.